This T cell receptor beta chain was sequenced for a study of cytomegalovirus exposure and HLA in healthy donors. Researchers ran the PCR with 60 Vbeta and 13 Jbeta primers. Clones were sequenced by immunoSEQ multiplex PCR, and TCRdb holds only the in-frame ones, with some missing. The profile covers tens of thousands of clones, with around 87% appearing a single time and 9% to 13% taken by the ten largest. This CDR3 contains 16 residues. The germline V gene has CDR1 SNHLY and CDR2 FYNNEI. This sequence originates from a woman between 25 and 40 years old in good health and CMV-seropositive. Sequencing used PBMCs. The rearrangement uses TRBV2 and TRBJ2-5; no firm D call. The DNA end is a closer match to TRBJ2-7, so the J assignment may be wrong. The DNA of the CDR3 is TGTGCCAGCAGTGAAGAGGATCGACACCTCTCCTACGAGCAGTACTTC. Translation: CASSEEDRHLSYEQYF.